The clone carrying this T cell receptor (beta chain) was counted only a few times. The sample holds other DNA sequences that translate to the same CDR3. The sample belongs to a study of blood T cell repertoires in COVID-19. About the study: Specimens from acute and convalescent COVID-19 originated in the United States, Italy and Spain.

The J segment lost 5 bases and the V segment lost 3 bases, leaving 1 base of the junction unmatched. Germline values: CDR1 LGHNA, CDR2 YSLEER. The CDR3 contains 13 residues. In the authors' methods: Counts of nucleated cells, estimated from reference gene primer amplification, were obtained. Produced via immunoSEQ multiplex PCR; TCRdb's table is partial and in-frame only. D and trimming were read from the DNA, whereas the V and J calls and clone size are those reported in that table. The sample has 150,000 to 200,000 clones, around 80% seen once. The chain uses TRBV4-3 and TRBJ1-2, with TRBD1 matching over 9 bases. This TCR was sampled from a woman of 80 years or more with acute or convalescent COVID-19. Source material: peripheral blood. CDR3 protein: CASSQDRGYGYTF. The CDR3 DNA reads TGCGCCAGCAGCCAGGACAGGGGTTATGGCTACACCTTC.